What follows are 32 T cell receptor beta chains derived from one specimen sequenced in a study of T cells in Graves' hyperthyroidism and ophthalmopathy. Using RNA transcripts as the source, TCR beta CDR3 regions were amplified. The HTBI set primed first-round TCR CDR3 RT-PCR. MiXCR, applied by TCRdb to the multiplex PCR reads, yields one record per CDR3 protein. The sample has 450,000 to 550,000 distinct CDR3 sequences, around a quarter seen once. The sequencing input was blood. Receptor source: a woman aged 25-40 years with Graves' ophthalmopathy.

This clonotype was observed at least ten times. This chain uses TRBV25-1 with TRBJ2-7, with TRBD2 matching 9 bases. The V gene's germline CDR1 is MGHDK and CDR2 SYGVNS. The CDR3 totals 14 residues. V was clipped by 5 bases and J by 1 base; unmatched bases: 3. CDR3 amino acids: CASSPAGGSYEQYF. The DNA of the CDR3 is TGTGCCAGCAGTCCAGCGGGGGGTTCCTACGAGCAGTACTTC.

In this sample, this clonotype turned up once. This sequence joins TRBV6-4 and TRBJ1-6, with D unclear. The germline V gene encodes CDR1 MRHNA and CDR2 SNTAGT. The CDR3 covers 15 residues. V lost 0 bases and J 7 bases, leaving 10 bases between the germline ends. The CDR3 bases are TGTGCCAGCAGTGACTCTCCGGGTACAAATTCACCCCTCCACTTT. Translated: CASSDSPGTNSPLHF.

The genes are TRBV6-2 or TRBV6-3 and TRBJ2-7; TRBD2 matches at 11 bases. The CDR3 covers 16 residues. Germline V gene data show CDR1 as MNHEY and CDR2 as SVGEGT. Trimming removed 2 bases from V and 0 bases from J; junction bases left unmatched: 3. The CDR3 nucleotides are TGTGCCAGCAGTTACGGTACTAGCGGGAGCTCCTACGAGCAGTACTTC. Its translation: CASSYGTSGSSYEQYF.

Ten or more counts support this clonotype. This sequence joins TRBV5-1 and TRBJ2-5; D is unclear. CDR1 and CDR2 (germline): SGHRS, YFSETQ. The ends were cut back, 4 bases at V and 4 bases at J, with 17 bases in the middle. The CDR3 spans 15 residues. The CDR3 DNA sequence: TGCGCCAGCAGCCAACGACCAGCATGGGGAGAGACCCAGTACTTC. Its protein is CASSQRPAWGETQYF.

This clonotype was counted between two and nine times. This chain joins TRBV20-1 and TRBJ1-2; tentative D call: TRBD1 (6 bases). CDR3 length: 16 amino acids. The germline CDR1 and CDR2 sequences are DFQATT and SNEGSKA (reference sequence). The ends were cut back, 5 bases at V and 4 bases at J, with 23 bases in the middle. The CDR3 loop is CSALDLTRDTPYGYTF. The CDR3 region has the DNA TGCAGTGCTCTCGACCTGACCCGGGACACCCCCTATGGCTACACCTTC.

The rearrangement links TRBV27 to TRBJ2-5; tentative D call: TRBD2 (5 bases). The germline V gene encodes CDR1 MNHEY and CDR2 SMNVEV (reference sequence). V was trimmed by 4 bases and J by 5 bases, leaving 11 bases between them. There are 13 residues in the CDR3. CDR3 amino acids: CASSSMDSETQYF. The CDR3 DNA sequence: TGTGCCAGCAGTTCCATGGACTCGGAGACCCAGTACTTC.

This clonotype was detected ten times or more. The CDR3 nucleotides read TGCAGTGCTAGAGACAGTGTCAATCAGCCCCAGCATTTT. The encoded protein is CSARDSVNQPQHF. The chain is built from TRBV20-1 and TRBJ1-5, with unresolved D. CDR3 length equals 13 residues. Trimming removed 0 bases at V and 3 bases at J, with 6 bases between. The germline gives CDR1 DFQATT, CDR2 SNEGSKA (reference sequence).

About this clonotype: Since the CDR3 does not end with the conserved phenylalanine or tryptophan, this likely comes from a read error. The genes are TRBV3-1 and TRBJ1-1; no clear D gene. The CDR3 consists of 13 residues. The germline V gene has CDR1 LGHDT and CDR2 YNNKEL (reference sequence). This CDR3 is CASCQEGGTEAFV. The DNA for the CDR3 is TGTGCCAGCTGCCAAGAAGGTGGAACTGAAGCTTTCGTT.

This clonotype was counted many times. The rearrangement joins TRBV6-5 to TRBJ2-7, with D possibly being TRBD2 (5 bases). In germline, CDR1 is MNHEY, CDR2 SVGAGI. The CDR3 runs to 17 residues. The V end was cut by 0 bases, the J end by 2 bases, with 17 bases between. CDR3 in amino acids: CASSYSLGVGSTYEQYF. In DNA form, the CDR3 reads TGTGCCAGCAGTTACTCCCTCGGGGTGGGGTCCACCTACGAGCAGTACTTC.

This clonotype showed up many times. This chain links TRBV12-3 or TRBV12-4 with TRBJ2-7; 8 bases fit TRBD1. The CDR3 is made up of 16 amino acids. J gave up 5 bases and V 3 bases, and 12 bases lay outside the gene matches. The CDR3 DNA follows: TGTGCCAGCAGTTTCGTCGTAGGGCAGGGGGCCCACGAGCAGTACTTC. This sequence encodes CASSFVVGQGAHEQYF.

This clonotype has ten or more counts. The genes are TRBV12-3 or TRBV12-4 and TRBJ1-1; a possible D gene is TRBD1 (5 bases). The ends were cut back, 1 base at V and 3 bases at J, with 12 bases in the middle. This CDR3 is 15 amino acids long. The CDR3 sequence is CASSLGGAGDTEAFF. Here the CDR3 DNA reads TGTGCCAGCAGTTTAGGCGGGGCGGGAGACACTGAAGCTTTCTTT.

The count of this clonotype is one. The V gene is TRBV6-5, the J gene TRBJ1-2; D perhaps matches TRBD1 (5 bases). Germline V gene sequence: CDR1 MNHEY, CDR2 SVGAGI. The CDR3 sequence is 14 residues long. The V end was cut by 4 bases, the J end by 2 bases, with 11 bases between. In nucleotides, the CDR3 is TGTGCCAGCAGTTTGGAGGGGCCCAACTATGGCTACACCTTC. It codes for CASSLEGPNYGYTF.

In its sample, this clonotype was seen many times. The chain links TRBV7-8 to TRBJ2-7; TRBD1 is a possible D gene (5 bases). CDR1 SGHVS and CDR2 FQNEAQ come from the germline V gene. Trimming removed 6 bases at V and 4 bases at J, with 19 bases between. The length of the CDR3 is 15 residues. The CDR3 spells CASRQRRGSGYEQYF. DNA of the CDR3: TGTGCCAGCAGGCAAAGAAGGGGTTCCGGTTACGAGCAGTACTTC. Full variable domain (rest looked up from reference TRBV7-8 and TRBJ2-7): GAGVSQSPRYKVAKRGQDVALRCDPISGHVSLFWYQQALGQGPEFLTYFQNEAQLDKSGLPSDRFFAERPEGSVSTLKIQRTQQEDSAVYLCASRQRRGSGYEQYFGPGTRLTVT.

This clonotype was found a few times. V and J are TRBV20-1 and TRBJ1-5; 10 nucleotides match TRBD1. Germline V gene lookup returns CDR1 DFQATT and CDR2 SNEGSKA (reference sequence). The CDR3 contains 15 residues. The ends lost 5 bases at V and 4 bases at J; junction bases unmatched: 8. The CDR3 loop is CSAHGQGEINQPQHF. The CDR3 DNA sequence: TGCAGTGCTCATGGACAGGGGGAGATTAATCAGCCCCAGCATTTT.

This clonotype was seen repeatedly, ten times or more. V is TRBV6-5 and J is TRBJ1-3, with TRBD1 matching over 8 bases. This CDR3 contains 14 residues. V lost 6 bases, J lost 4 bases, and 5 bases stayed unmatched. Germline V lookup: CDR1 MNHEY, CDR2 SVGAGI. The CDR3 bases are TGTGCCAGCAGCAGACAGGGGCTAGGAAACACCATATATTTT. Protein: CASSRQGLGNTIYF.

CDR3 nucleotides: TGTGCCAGCAGGCTAAAAGCGGGAGGGTTCACCGGGGAGCTGTTTTTT. It codes for CASRLKAGGFTGELFF. The rearrangement links TRBV28 to TRBJ2-2; TRBD2 aligns across 10 bases. The CDR3 loop spans 16 amino acids. Trimming cost V 6 bases and J 4 bases; bases outside gene matches: 8. Per the germline V gene, CDR1 is MDHEN and CDR2 is SYDVKM. Together with reference TRBV28 and TRBJ2-2, the CDR3 gives the full variable domain: DVKVTQSSRYLVKRTGEKVFLECVQDMDHENMFWYRQDPGLGLRLIYFSYDVKMKEKGDIPEGYSVSREKKERFSLILESASTNQTSMYLCASRLKAGGFTGELFFGEGSRLTVL.

This clonotype was detected many times. The chain has TRBV7-3 and TRBJ1-1; D gene unclear. The V gene's germline CDR1 is SGHTA and CDR2 FQGTGA. V was clipped by 2 bases and J by 0 bases, with 10 bases between them. The CDR3 is made up of 15 amino acids. The CDR3 region is CASSLFTGMNTEAFF. The CDR3 region has the DNA TGTGCCAGCAGCTTATTTACGGGTATGAACACTGAAGCTTTCTTT.

This clonotype was counted many times. V usage is TRBV7-8 and J usage is TRBJ2-7, with D tentatively TRBD2 (7 bases). There are 12 residues in the CDR3. CDR1 is SGHVS, CDR2 FQNEAQ, per germline. V was pared by 5 bases and J by 12 bases, with 17 bases between. The CDR3 region is CASSRQDGGRYF. DNA of the CDR3: TGTGCCAGCAGCCGTCAGGACGGGGGGCGGTACTTC.

The chain is built from TRBV7-9 and TRBJ2-5, with unresolved D. Germline V gene data show CDR1 as SEHNR and CDR2 as FQNEAQ (reference sequence). CDR3 length equals 13 residues. V was shortened by 3 bases and J by 7 bases, with 12 bases between the two germline ends. The CDR3 spells CASSLAPIGTQYF. CDR3 nucleotides: TGTGCCAGCAGCTTGGCACCCATCGGGACCCAGTACTTC.

This clonotype was seen ten or more times. This chain joins TRBV25-1 and TRBJ2-7; perhaps TRBD1 as D (6 bases). Germline CDR1 is MGHDK and CDR2 is SYGVNS. This CDR3 spans 14 amino acids. The germline V and J ends were trimmed by 7 bases and 0 bases, with 13 bases remaining between them. CDR3 sequence: CASIKTGGSYEQYF. In nucleotides, the CDR3 is TGTGCCAGCATCAAGACAGGAGGCTCCTACGAGCAGTACTTC.

This clonotype was recorded at least ten times. CDR3 sequence reads: CAWYGGARQGIYGYTF. In DNA, the CDR3 is TGTGCCTGGTACGGGGGGGCTCGGCAGGGGATCTATGGCTACACCTTC. V gene TRBV30 combines with J gene TRBJ1-2; D is possibly TRBD1 (6 bases). V gave up 5 bases and J gave up 4 bases, with 23 bases separating them. The CDR3 loop spans 16 amino acids. Germline lookup yields CDR1 GTSNPN and CDR2 SVGIG (reference sequence). Complete variable domain (other parts from reference TRBV30 and TRBJ1-2): SQTIHQWPATLVQPVGSPLSLECTVEGTSNPNLYWYRQAAGRGLQLLFYSVGIGQISSEVPQNLSASRPQDRQFILSSKKLLLSDSGFYLCAWYGGARQGIYGYTFGSGTRLTVV.

This clonotype came up many times. Written as DNA, the CDR3 is TGTGCCAGCAGTCCTTCGTCCCAGGGGTTTTATGGCTACACCTTC. As protein: CASSPSSQGFYGYTF. The V call is TRBV6-1, the J call TRBJ1-2; D possibly corresponds to TRBD1 (6 bases). The V gene lost 5 bases and the J gene lost 5 bases, with 18 bases spanning the gap. In germline, CDR1 is MNHNS, CDR2 SASEGT. The CDR3 sequence is 15 residues long.

In its sample, this clonotype was seen many times. The V call is TRBV7-9, the J call TRBJ2-7; D unresolved. CDR1 SEHNR and CDR2 FQNEAQ come from the germline V gene (reference sequence). The V end lost 5 bases, the J end lost 2 bases, and 13 bases lay between the germline ends. The CDR3 has 14 amino acids. The CDR3 DNA reads as TGTGCCAGCAGCCGAGACCGAACCACCTACGAGCAGTACTTC. This encodes CASSRDRTTYEQYF.

This clonotype was detected a few times. The CDR3 sequence is CASSETSGGNEQYF. The CDR3 DNA reads as TGTGCCAGCAGCGAGACTAGCGGGGGTAATGAGCAGTACTTC. The chain carries TRBV27 and TRBJ2-7; 12 bases are a match to TRBD2. CDR3 length equals 14 residues. Looked up from germline, CDR1 is MNHEY and CDR2 is SMNVEV (reference sequence). Trimming cost V 6 bases and J 7 bases; bases outside gene matches: 7.

With respect to this clonotype: Likely a read error: the CDR3 ends without its conserved phenylalanine or tryptophan. This chain connects TRBV12-3 or TRBV12-4 to TRBJ1-5; 7 bases are a match to TRBD1. The CDR3 loop spans 15 amino acids. The CDR3 DNA sequence: TGTGCCAGCAGTTTACAGGGGGGCGTTAATCGGCCCCAGCATTCT. This codes for CASSLQGGVNRPQHS.

The chain has TRBV25-1 and TRBJ2-2, with D perhaps assigned TRBD1 or TRBD2 (5 bases each). The germline CDR1 and CDR2 sequences are MGHDK and SYGVNS. The CDR3 sequence is 16 residues long. Trimming stripped 3 bases from V and 3 bases from J, with 14 bases between. The DNA for the CDR3 is TGTGCCAGCAGTGAGGAGGCAGGGATGGACACCGGGGAGCTGTTTTTT. Amino acids: CASSEEAGMDTGELFF.

The chain joins TRBV2 to TRBJ2-2; 8 bases agree with TRBD1. The CDR3 is made up of 14 amino acids. The trim removed 7 bases at V and 0 bases at J, leaving 1 base unmatched. Germline V gene lookup returns CDR1 SNHLY and CDR2 FYNNEI. The CDR3 DNA follows: TGTGCCAGCATGGGACAGGCGAACACCGGGGAGCTGTTTTTT. It yields the protein CASMGQANTGELFF.

This clonotype was found many times. This chain connects TRBV6-1 to TRBJ1-2, with D tentatively TRBD1 (5 bases). The CDR3 extends over 14 amino acids. CDR1 is MNHNS, CDR2 SASEGT, per germline. With 7 bases removed from V and 4 bases from J, the gap between germline ends came to 16 bases. CDR3 loop: CASTAVGVTYGYTF. The CDR3 region has the DNA TGTGCCAGCACGGCGGTGGGGGTTACCTATGGCTACACCTTC.

The chain carries TRBV19 and TRBJ2-7; unclear D gene. V was shortened by 5 bases and J by 3 bases, with 11 bases between the two germline ends. The CDR3 sequence is 13 residues long. Germline assignment: CDR1 LNHDA and CDR2 SQIVND (reference sequence). As DNA, the CDR3 is TGTGCCAGTAGTTCTCTACCTGACTACGAGCAGTACTTC. Translated, it gives CASSSLPDYEQYF.

This clonotype was counted ten times or more. The junction differs from germline at one of its ends, possibly a read error. The rearrangement uses TRBV28 and TRBJ2-5, with D perhaps being TRBD1 or TRBD2 (5 bases each). The V gene's germline CDR1 is MDHEN and CDR2 SYDVKM. The CDR3 runs 13 residues. The CDR3 spells CASSFGAGETQYF. The CDR3, as DNA: TGCGCCAGCAGTTTCGGGGCAGGGGAGACCCAGTACTTC.

This clonotype was observed many times. DNA for the CDR3: TGTGCCAGCAGTTCCATTCCTCCCCTCCACTTT. Translating gives CASSSIPPLHF. The rearrangement joins TRBV6-9 to TRBJ1-6; D gene ambiguous. The CDR3 is 11 amino acids. Germline lookup yields CDR1 MNHGY and CDR2 SVAAGI. V lost 4 bases and J lost 13, with 8 bases in between.

This chain's CDR3 is CASRKMTANTGELFF. CDR3 coding DNA: TGTGCCAGCAGGAAAATGACAGCGAACACCGGGGAGCTGTTTTTT. The V call is TRBV12-3 or TRBV12-4, the J call TRBJ2-2; perhaps TRBD1 as D (5 bases). Trimming removed 6 bases at V and 0 bases at J, with 11 bases between. The CDR3 is made up of 15 amino acids.